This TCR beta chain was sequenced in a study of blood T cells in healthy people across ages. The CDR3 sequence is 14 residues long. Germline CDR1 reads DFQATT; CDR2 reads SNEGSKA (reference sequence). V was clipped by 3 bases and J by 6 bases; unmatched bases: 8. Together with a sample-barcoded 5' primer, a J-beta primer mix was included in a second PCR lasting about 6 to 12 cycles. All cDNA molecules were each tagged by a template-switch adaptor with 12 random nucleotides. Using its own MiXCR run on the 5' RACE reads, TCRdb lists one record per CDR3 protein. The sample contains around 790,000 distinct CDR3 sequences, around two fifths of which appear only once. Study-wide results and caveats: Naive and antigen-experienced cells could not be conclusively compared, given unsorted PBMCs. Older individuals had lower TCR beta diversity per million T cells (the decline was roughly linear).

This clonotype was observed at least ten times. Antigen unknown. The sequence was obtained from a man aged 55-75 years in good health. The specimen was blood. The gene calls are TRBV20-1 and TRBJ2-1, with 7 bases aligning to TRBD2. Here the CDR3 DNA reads TGCAGTGCTAGGAGCGGGGCCAGGATCAATGAGCAGTTCTTC. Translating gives CSARSGARINEQFF.